This TCR beta chain originates from a study of cytomegalovirus exposure and HLA in healthy donors. Study overall: Around 86 million unique TCRs, all from HLA-typed donors, were included in an early release of the data.

There are 14 residues in the CDR3. The J segment lost 5 bases and the V segment lost 2 bases, leaving 6 bases of the junction unmatched. CDR1 SGHNT and CDR2 YENEEA come from the germline V gene. General study points: It emerged from a later analysis that several of the most significant clusters appeared to be linked to common viral pathogens. Overall, around 150 TCR beta chains were annotated as cytomegalovirus-associated. A previous analysis found most TCR beta V segments productive roughly 90% or roughly 30% of the time.

Concerning this clone: Its antigen is undetermined.

PCR amplification relied on 60 Vbeta primers (plus 13 Jbeta primers). TCRdb's table, derived via immunoSEQ multiplex PCR, lists solely in-frame clones and lacks some. The profile shows about 160,000 clones, about 85% of them singletons. The specimen was PBMCs. The TCR originated in a male donor in good health and CMV-seropositive. This chain joins TRBV11-3 and TRBJ2-7, with TRBD2 identical over 7 bases. The CDR3 region is CASSLSPTSDEQYF. CDR3 sequence (DNA): TGTGCCAGCAGCTTAAGTCCCACTAGCGACGAGCAGTACTTC. Together with reference TRBV11-3 and TRBJ2-7, the CDR3 gives the full variable domain: EAGVVQSPRYKIIEKKQPVAFWCNPISGHNTLYWYLQNLGQGPELLIRYENEEAVDDSQLPKDRFSAERLKGVDSTLKIQPAELGDSAVYLCASSLSPTSDEQYFGPGTRLTVT.